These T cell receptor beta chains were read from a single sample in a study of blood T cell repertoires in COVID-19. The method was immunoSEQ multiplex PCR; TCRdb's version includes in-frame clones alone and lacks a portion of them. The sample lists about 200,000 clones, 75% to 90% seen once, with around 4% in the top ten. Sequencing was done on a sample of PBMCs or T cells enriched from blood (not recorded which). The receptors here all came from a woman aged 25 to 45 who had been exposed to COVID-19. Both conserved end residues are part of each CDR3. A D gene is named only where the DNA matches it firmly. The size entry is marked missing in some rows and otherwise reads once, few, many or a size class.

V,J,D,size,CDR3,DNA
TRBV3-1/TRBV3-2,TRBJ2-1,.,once,CASSQGATGLSKQFF,TGTGCCAGCAGCCAAGGGGCGACAGGTTTATCGAAGCAGTTCTTC
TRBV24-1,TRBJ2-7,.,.,CATAKGGDNYEQYF,TGTGCCACCGCCAAAGGGGGTGACAACTACGAGCAGTACTTC
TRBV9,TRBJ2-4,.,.,CASSVEQDYSHVQYF,TGTGCCAGCAGCGTAGAACAGGACTATAGCCATGTTCAGTACTTC
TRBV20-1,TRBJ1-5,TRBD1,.,CSASTGGDQPQHF,TGCAGTGCTAGTACAGGGGGCGATCAGCCCCAGCATTTT
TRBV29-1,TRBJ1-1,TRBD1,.,CSVAPQGVDVRVTMNTEAFF,TGCAGCGTTGCGCCCCAGGGGGTGGATGTGCGGGTGACGATGAACACTGAAGCTTTCTTT
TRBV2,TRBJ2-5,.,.,CASSGVGGSETQYF,TGTGCCAGCAGTGGGGTCGGGGGTTCCGAGACCCAGTACTTC
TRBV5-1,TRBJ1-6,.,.,CASSLVVVSLSSYNSPLHF,TGCGCCAGCAGCTTGGTGGTGGTTTCACTGAGCTCCTATAATTCACCCCTCCACTTT
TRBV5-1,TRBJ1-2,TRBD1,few,CASSWDSYGYTF,TGCGCCAGCAGCTGGGACAGTTATGGCTACACCTTC
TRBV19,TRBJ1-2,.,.,CASSTQQQGYYGYTF,TGTGCCAGTAGTACCCAACAACAGGGCTACTATGGCTACACCTTC
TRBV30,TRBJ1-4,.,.,CAFQRGRWEKLFF,TGTGCCTTCCAAAGGGGGAGATGGGAAAAACTGTTTTTT
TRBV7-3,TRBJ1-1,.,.,CASSSQGLGTEAFF,TGTGCCAGCAGCTCACAGGGTTTGGGCACTGAAGCTTTCTTT
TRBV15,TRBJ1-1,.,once,CATSNNRHTEAFF,TGTGCCACCAGTAACAACAGGCACACTGAAGCTTTCTTT
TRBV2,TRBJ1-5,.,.,CASSQQGGGNQPQHF,TGTGCCAGCAGTCAACAGGGTGGCGGCAATCAGCCCCAGCATTTT
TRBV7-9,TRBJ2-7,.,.,CASSPPGLLYEQYF,TGTGCCAGCAGCCCCCCGGGACTGCTATACGAGCAGTACTTC
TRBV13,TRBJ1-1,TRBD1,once,CASSPEGQITEAFF,TGTGCCAGCAGCCCGGAGGGACAGATCACTGAAGCTTTCTTT
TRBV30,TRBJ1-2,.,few,CAWSVWGVAYGYTF,TGTGCCTGGAGTGTATGGGGAGTAGCTTACGGCTACACCTTC
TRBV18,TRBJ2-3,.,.,CASSPRVQSQDTQYF,TGTGCCAGCTCACCCAGGGTCCAGTCGCAGGATACGCAGTATTTT
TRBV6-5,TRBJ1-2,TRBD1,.,CASRDMGTGEFGYTF,TGTGCCAGCCGCGACATGGGGACAGGCGAATTTGGCTACACCTTC
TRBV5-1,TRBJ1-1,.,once,CASSGQVDTEAFF,TGCGCCAGCAGCGGGCAGGTTGACACTGAAGCTTTCTTT
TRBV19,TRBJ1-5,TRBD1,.,CASSMATGVYNQPQHF,TGTGCCAGTAGTATGGCGACAGGGGTTTACAATCAGCCCCAGCATTTT
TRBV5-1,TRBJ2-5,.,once,CASSSAETQYF,TGCGCCAGCAGCAGCGCGGAGACCCAGTACTTC
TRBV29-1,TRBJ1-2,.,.,CSVEDPGVGYTF,TGCAGCGTTGAAGATCCAGGGGTAGGCTACACCTTC
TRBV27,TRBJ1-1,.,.,CASSLRATGQLNTEAFF,TGTGCCAGCAGTTTACGGGCCACGGGACAACTGAACACTGAAGCTTTCTTT
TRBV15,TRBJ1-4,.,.,CATSILGDPQGFRGEKLFF,TGTGCCACCAGCATCCTGGGTGACCCCCAAGGCTTCCGGGGAGAAAAACTGTTTTTT
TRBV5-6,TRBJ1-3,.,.,CASSFLQLTNTIYF,TGTGCCAGCAGCTTCCTACAGCTAACAAACACCATATATTTT
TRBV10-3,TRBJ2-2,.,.,CAISGGQPINTGELFF,TGTGCCATCAGTGGAGGCCAGCCAATTAACACCGGGGAGCTGTTTTTT
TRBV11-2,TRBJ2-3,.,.,CASSLAMGGMGWDTQYF,TGTGCCAGCAGCTTGGCCATGGGGGGAATGGGGTGGGATACGCAGTATTTT
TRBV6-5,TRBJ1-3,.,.,CASSYRRASGNTIYF,TGTGCCAGCAGTTATCGGAGGGCCTCTGGAAACACCATATATTTT
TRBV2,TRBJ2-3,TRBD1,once,CASRLTGGGTDTQYF,TGTGCCAGCAGGTTAACAGGGGGCGGCACAGATACGCAGTATTTT
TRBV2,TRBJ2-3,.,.,CASSVFPQAVEDTQYF,TGTGCCAGCAGTGTTTTTCCTCAGGCCGTGGAAGATACGCAGTATTTT
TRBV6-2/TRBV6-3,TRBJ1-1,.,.,CASSSRRPGEAFF,TGTGCCAGCAGTTCAAGGCGCCCGGGTGAAGCTTTCTTT